Listed below are T cell receptor beta chains from one sample, sequenced in a study of T cells after yellow fever vaccination. TCRdb passed the 5' RACE reads through MiXCR, listing each CDR3 protein once. The profile shows approximately 93,000 distinct CDR3 sequences, less than 6% of them singletons. Sequenced material: CD8+ T cells sorted from PBMCs, taken 10 days after the yellow fever booster vaccination. These receptors all stem from a man aged 18 to 30 who received the YFV17D yellow fever vaccine. CDR3s include the opening cysteine and the closing phenylalanine or tryptophan. Fields, in order: V gene, J gene, CDR3 length, clone size, D gene, CDR3 DNA, CDR3 protein. A D gene is named only where the DNA matches it firmly. Size is stated for part of the rows, as once, few or many counts, or as a class when the clone is expanded.

>TRBV4-3|TRBJ2-1|15|-|-
TGCGCCAGCAGACCCGGGACGTCAAAGTACAATGAGCAGTTCTTC
CASRPGTSKYNEQFF
>TRBV7-9|TRBJ2-3|16|few|-
TGTGCCAGCAGCGCCCGTCGGCGACTAGTTCCAGATACGCAGTATTTT
CASSARRRLVPDTQYF
>TRBV20-1|TRBJ1-3|14|-|TRBD1
TGCAGTGCTAGAGAACGTCAGGGGGACACCACCATATATTTT
CSARERQGDTTIYF
>TRBV20-1|TRBJ2-4|15|few|-
TGCAGTGCTAGCTACAGGGAGGAAACCAAAAACATTCAGTACTTC
CSASYREETKNIQYF
>TRBV2|TRBJ1-4|16|-|-
TGTGCCAGCAGTGAAAAGATCTCGGGCACTAATGAAAAACTGTTTTTT
CASSEKISGTNEKLFF
>TRBV7-8|TRBJ1-3|19|many|TRBD1
TGTGCCAGCAGCGGTATACCGAACGATTGGGACAGGGATGGAAACACCATATATTTT
CASSGIPNDWDRDGNTIYF
>TRBV21-1|TRBJ2-2|17|-|-
TGTGCCAGCAGCCTTCGAAGCCGGGACAGATGGACCGGGGAGCTGTTTTTT
CASSLRSRDRWTGELFF
>TRBV20-1|TRBJ1-4|14|-|-
TGCAGTGCTAGAGGGGACCGGCGAGGGGAAAAACTGTTTTTT
CSARGDRRGEKLFF
>TRBV27|TRBJ1-2|11|-|-
TGTGCCGCATCGGACGGCTATGGCTACACCTTC
CAASDGYGYTF
>TRBV7-8|TRBJ1-5|15|-|-
TGTGCCAGCAGCCCCCGGACAGAGAGGAATCAGCCCCAGCATTTT
CASSPRTERNQPQHF
>TRBV6-6|TRBJ1-3|11|few|-
TGTGCCCTCAAGGCTGGAAACACCATATATTTT
CALKAGNTIYF
>TRBV20-1|TRBJ2-5|13|-|TRBD2
TGCAGTGCCGCAGGTAGCGGGGGAGAGACCCAGTACTTC
CSAAGSGGETQYF
>TRBV6-2/TRBV6-3|TRBJ2-3|17|-|-
TGTGCCAGCAGTTACTCTGTGTGGGGGTCGGGCACAGATACGCAGTATTTT
CASSYSVWGSGTDTQYF
>TRBV6-5|TRBJ1-2|13|few|TRBD1
TGTGCCAGCAGTTCCGGGACAGGGGATGGCTACACCTTC
CASSSGTGDGYTF
>TRBV5-4|TRBJ1-4|14|many|-
TGTGCCAGGAGCCGACAGACAGACAATGAAAAACTGTTTTTT
CARSRQTDNEKLFF
>TRBV6-1|TRBJ2-7|11|few|-
TGTGCCACCTTGACTTTGTACGAGCAGTACTTC
CATLTLYEQYF
>TRBV6-2/TRBV6-3|TRBJ2-2|14|many|-
TGTGCCAGCACCAGCGGCCCGAACACCGGGGAGCTGTTTTTT
CASTSGPNTGELFF
>TRBV2|TRBJ2-3|14|-|TRBD2
TGTGCCATCCCTCCGGCGGGGGGGGGAGATACGCAGTATTTT
CAIPPAGGGDTQYF
>TRBV7-2|TRBJ2-1|17|-|TRBD2
TGTGCCAGCAGCTCCGTTTCTAGCGGGGGGTCCTACAATGAGCAGTTCTTC
CASSSVSSGGSYNEQFF
>TRBV6-2/TRBV6-3|TRBJ2-1|15|many|TRBD2
TGTGCCAGCACACCGCGGACTAGCGGCTACAATGAGCAGTTCTTC
CASTPRTSGYNEQFF
>TRBV7-9|TRBJ2-1|14|-|-
TGTGCCAGCAGCGCCACTGGGAGCGTGAATGAGCAGTTCTTC
CASSATGSVNEQFF
>TRBV19|TRBJ2-7|14|-|TRBD2
TGTGCCAGTAGTGCCGGGACTAGCGGGTACGAGCAGTACTTC
CASSAGTSGYEQYF
>TRBV7-9|TRBJ2-1|17|many|TRBD1
TGTGCCAGCAGCTTACTTATGGGACAGGGGGTCTACAATGAGCAGTTCTTC
CASSLLMGQGVYNEQFF
>TRBV24-1|TRBJ2-5|17|many|TRBD1
TGTGCCACCAGTGACAACATAAGGGGGCAGGGAAATGAGACCCAGTACTTC
CATSDNIRGQGNETQYF
>TRBV7-9|TRBJ2-3|12|few|-
TGTGCCAGCAGCCTCTACTCGGATACGCAGTATTTT
CASSLYSDTQYF
>TRBV7-9|TRBJ2-7|16|many|TRBD1
TGTGCCAGCAGCTTCGGGGAAGGGACAGGCCCCTACGAGCAGTACTTC
CASSFGEGTGPYEQYF
>TRBV7-8|TRBJ2-7|15|-|-
TGTGCCAGCAGCGAACCTAGAGTAACATATGAGGAGCAGTACTTC
CASSEPRVTYEEQYF
>TRBV9|TRBJ2-1|13|-|-
TGTGCCAGCAGCGCCCCCCCCGGGAATGAGCAGTTCTTC
CASSAPPGNEQFF
>TRBV6-5|TRBJ2-7|15|few|-
TGTGCCAGCAGTTACTCGATGGGACGGAGCTACGAGCAGTACTTC
CASSYSMGRSYEQYF
>TRBV20-1|TRBJ1-2|11|-|-
TGCAGTGCTAGGCCTCGAAGCGGCTACACCTTC
CSARPRSGYTF
>TRBV4-2|TRBJ1-5|13|many|-
TGTGCCAGCAGCGCTCTGGACGGTCGGCCCCAGCATTTT
CASSALDGRPQHF
>TRBV6-4|TRBJ2-7|14|few|TRBD2
TGTGCCAGCAGTCCTTATGGGGGGGCCTACGAGCAGTACTTC
CASSPYGGAYEQYF
>TRBV6-4|TRBJ2-2|15|-|-
TGTGCCAGCAGTGACGGTGGAGGGGGACCCGGGGAGCTGTTTTTT
CASSDGGGGPGELFF
>TRBV20-1|TRBJ2-5|13|many|-
TGCAGTGCTAGCGCGGACTTAAGAGAGACCCAGTACTTC
CSASADLRETQYF
>TRBV5-1|TRBJ2-2|15|many|-
TGCGCCAGCAGCCAAACACGGGGATACACCGGGGAGCTGTTTTTT
CASSQTRGYTGELFF
>TRBV29-1|TRBJ1-2|14|few|-
TGCAGCGTTGACTTCCCCAGGAGGGACTATGGCTACACCTTC
CSVDFPRRDYGYTF
>TRBV6-1|TRBJ2-1|13|few|-
TGTGCCAGCAGGGTTGGGACTGCCTTTGAGCAGTTCTTC
CASRVGTAFEQFF
>TRBV4-1|TRBJ1-1|13|-|-
TGCGCCAGCAGCCAAGTACGCGACGGTGAAGCTTTCTTT
CASSQVRDGEAFF
>TRBV5-6|TRBJ1-1|16|many|-
TGTGCCAGCAGCTTGGGCTTCCGGACTGAGAACATTGAAGCTTTCTTT
CASSLGFRTENIEAFF
>TRBV11-3|TRBJ2-1|14|-|-
TGTGCCAGCAGCTTTGGTTCAGGAAACAATGAGCAGTTCTTC
CASSFGSGNNEQFF
>TRBV10-3|TRBJ2-5|17|-|TRBD2
TGTGCCATCAGTGTTGGACTAGCGGGGGGGCCGGTAGAGACCCAGTACTTC
CAISVGLAGGPVETQYF
>TRBV4-3|TRBJ2-3|16|-|-
TGCGCCAGCAGCCAAGATCAGGGGGGGGGAGGTGATACGCAGTATTTT
CASSQDQGGGGDTQYF
>TRBV13|TRBJ1-2|15|-|-
TGTGCCAGCAGCCAATTTCCAGGTTTTAGCTATGGCTACACCTTC
CASSQFPGFSYGYTF
>TRBV10-2|TRBJ1-5|20|few|-
TGCGCCAGCAGTGACCTTTACGCGGCCACCGCAGCATATAGCAATCAGCCCCAGCATTTT
CASSDLYAATAAYSNQPQHF
>TRBV19|TRBJ2-1|11|many|-
TGTGCCAGTAGTATAGGAAATGAGCAGTTCTTC
CASSIGNEQFF
>TRBV5-4|TRBJ1-2|15|few|-
TGTGCCAGCAGCCCCGCGGCGGGCGGGAACTATGGCTACACCTTC
CASSPAAGGNYGYTF
>TRBV7-2|TRBJ1-4|15|few|TRBD1
TGTGCCAGCAGCGTGGGACAGGGAGTATATGAAAAACTGTTTTTT
CASSVGQGVYEKLFF
>TRBV11-3|TRBJ2-5|16|-|TRBD2
TGTGCCAGCAGCTTAGGACTAGCGGGGGTCCAAGAGACCCAGTACTTC
CASSLGLAGVQETQYF
>TRBV27|TRBJ2-5|15|many|-
TGTGCCAGCAGTCTGCTAGGGACGGGCGATCGGACCCAGTACTTC
CASSLLGTGDRTQYF
>TRBV7-9|TRBJ2-3|12|few|TRBD1
TGTGCCAGCAGACAGGGGCTAAATACGCAGTATTTT
CASRQGLNTQYF
>TRBV12-3/TRBV12-4|TRBJ2-7|14|few|TRBD1
TGTGCCACCTCGGGCACAGGGGGGACCTACGAGCAGTACTTC
CATSGTGGTYEQYF
>TRBV29-1|TRBJ2-5|13|-|-
TGCAGCGTTGATTTTAGGACAGACGAGACCCAGTACTTC
CSVDFRTDETQYF
>TRBV29-1|TRBJ2-5|15|many|-
TGCAGCGTTGAGTCGGGCAGGGGCGGCCAAGAGACCCAGTACTTC
CSVESGRGGQETQYF
>TRBV27|TRBJ2-1|11|many|-
TGTGCCAGCAGTTTTGGGCAGGCCCAGTTCTTC
CASSFGQAQFF
>TRBV25-1|TRBJ2-7|14|-|-
TGTGCCAGCAGTGAATACAGCGGTCCAGACGAGCAGTACTTC
CASSEYSGPDEQYF
>TRBV15|TRBJ1-1|15|few|-
TGTGCCACCAGCACCCGTAGGCCGGTAAACACTGAAGCTTTCTTT
CATSTRRPVNTEAFF
>TRBV7-9|TRBJ2-1|14|many|TRBD2
TGTGCCAGCAGCCTCCGGACTAGCAGCAATGAGCAGTTCTTC
CASSLRTSSNEQFF
>TRBV9|TRBJ2-2|15|-|-
TGTGCCAGCAATAGGGGGGGCCGCGGCACCGGGGAGCTGTTTTTT
CASNRGGRGTGELFF
>TRBV11-2|TRBJ2-2|12|-|-
TGTGCCAGCAGCTTAGCGGCGGGGGAGCTGTTTTTT
CASSLAAGELFF